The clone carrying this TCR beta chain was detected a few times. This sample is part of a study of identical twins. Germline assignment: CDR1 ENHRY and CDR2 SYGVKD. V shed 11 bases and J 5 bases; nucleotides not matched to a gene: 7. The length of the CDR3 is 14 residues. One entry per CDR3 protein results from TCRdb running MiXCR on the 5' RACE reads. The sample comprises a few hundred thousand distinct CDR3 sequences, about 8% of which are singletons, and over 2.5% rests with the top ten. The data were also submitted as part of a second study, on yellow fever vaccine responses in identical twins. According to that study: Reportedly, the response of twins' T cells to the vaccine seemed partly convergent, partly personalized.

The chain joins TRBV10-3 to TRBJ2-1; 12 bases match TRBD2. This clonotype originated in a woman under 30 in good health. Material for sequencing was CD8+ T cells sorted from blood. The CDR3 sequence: CASALAGGDNEQFF. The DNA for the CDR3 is TGTGCCTCAGCGCTAGCGGGAGGGGACAATGAGCAGTTCTTC.